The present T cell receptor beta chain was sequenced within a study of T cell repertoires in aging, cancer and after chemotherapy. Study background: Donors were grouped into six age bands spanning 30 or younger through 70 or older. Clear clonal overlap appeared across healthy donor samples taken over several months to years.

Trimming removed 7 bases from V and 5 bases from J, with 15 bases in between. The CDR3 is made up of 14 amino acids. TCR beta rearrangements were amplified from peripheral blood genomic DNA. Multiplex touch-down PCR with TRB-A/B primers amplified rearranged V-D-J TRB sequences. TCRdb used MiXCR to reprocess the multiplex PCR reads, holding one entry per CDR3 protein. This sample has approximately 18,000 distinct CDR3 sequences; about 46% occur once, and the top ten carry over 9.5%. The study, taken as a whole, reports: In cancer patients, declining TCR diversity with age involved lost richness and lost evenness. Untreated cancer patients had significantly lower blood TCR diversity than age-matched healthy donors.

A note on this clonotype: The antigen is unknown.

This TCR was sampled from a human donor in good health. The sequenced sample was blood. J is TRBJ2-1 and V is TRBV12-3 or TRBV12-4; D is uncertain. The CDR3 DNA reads TGTGCCAGCACCTTCTCAGGCCCTAACAATGAGCAGTTCTTC. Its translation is CASTFSGPNNEQFF.